This T cell receptor beta chain was captured in a study of cytomegalovirus exposure and HLA in healthy donors. As for the study in general: Earlier, approximately 190 million T cells were analyzed, and about 120 million unique TCR beta sequences were found among them.

Broader study findings: Most of the TCR beta V segments (in an earlier analysis) were productive either about 87% or about 30% of the time. TCR beta sequences reportedly predicted most subjects' HLA-A and HLA-B alleles accurately. Altogether, about 160 TCR beta chains were recorded as cytomegalovirus-associated.

Primers included in the PCR were 60 Vbeta and 13 Jbeta primers. Libraries were prepared by immunoSEQ multiplex PCR; TCRdb keeps only in-frame clonotypes and omits some of them. The ten most abundant clones cover 2.1% of a sample with 150,000 to 200,000 clones. Trimming took 1 base from V and 4 from J, leaving 12 bases between them. The CDR3 extends over 15 amino acids. CDR1 and CDR2 (germline): SEHNR, FQNEAQ (reference sequence). Notes on this clone: Its target is not known.

The chain uses TRBV7-9 and TRBJ2-3, with D possibly matching TRBD1 (6 bases). The sequencing sample was made of PBMCs. The clonotype originates from a man younger than 45 in good health and CMV-seronegative. CDR3 DNA sequence: TGTGCCAGCAGCTTAGTACTGGGGGCGGCAGATACGCAGTATTTT. Translating gives CASSLVLGAADTQYF.